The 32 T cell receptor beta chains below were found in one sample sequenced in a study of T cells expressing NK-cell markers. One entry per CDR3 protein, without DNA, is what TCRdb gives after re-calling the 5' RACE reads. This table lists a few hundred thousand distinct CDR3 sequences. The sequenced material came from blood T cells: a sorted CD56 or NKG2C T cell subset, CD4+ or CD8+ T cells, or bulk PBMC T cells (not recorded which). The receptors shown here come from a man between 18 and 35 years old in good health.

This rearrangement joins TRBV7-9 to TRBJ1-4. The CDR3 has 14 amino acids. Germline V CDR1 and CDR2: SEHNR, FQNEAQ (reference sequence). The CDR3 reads CASSGRATNEKLFF.

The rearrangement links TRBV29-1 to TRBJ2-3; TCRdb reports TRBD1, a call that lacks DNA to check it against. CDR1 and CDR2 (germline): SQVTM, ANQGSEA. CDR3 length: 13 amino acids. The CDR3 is CSAQQGPADTQYF.

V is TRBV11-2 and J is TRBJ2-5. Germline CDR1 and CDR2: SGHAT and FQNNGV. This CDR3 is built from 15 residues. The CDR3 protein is CASSLDWGSGETQYF.

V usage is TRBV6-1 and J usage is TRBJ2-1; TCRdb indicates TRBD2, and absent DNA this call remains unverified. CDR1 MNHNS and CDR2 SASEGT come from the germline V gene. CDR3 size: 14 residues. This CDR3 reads CASRGVADYNEQFF.

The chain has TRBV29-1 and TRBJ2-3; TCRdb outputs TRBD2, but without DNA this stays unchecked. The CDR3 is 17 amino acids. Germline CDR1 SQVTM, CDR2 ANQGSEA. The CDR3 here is CSVERLAGGSSTDTQYF.

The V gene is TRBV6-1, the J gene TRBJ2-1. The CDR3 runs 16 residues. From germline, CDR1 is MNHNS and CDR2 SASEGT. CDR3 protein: CASSELGTSSYNEQFF.

CDR3 in amino acids: CSVVVWETQYF. The chain couples TRBV29-1 to TRBJ2-5. The germline CDR1 and CDR2 sequences are SQVTM and ANQGSEA. This CDR3 region has 11 residues.

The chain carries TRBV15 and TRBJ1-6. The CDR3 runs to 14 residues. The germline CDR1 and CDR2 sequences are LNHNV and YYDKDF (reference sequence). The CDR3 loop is CATSSPTERSPLHF. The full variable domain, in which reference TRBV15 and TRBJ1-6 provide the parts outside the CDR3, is DAMVIQNPRYQVTQFGKPVTLSCSQTLNHNVMYWYQQKSSQAPKLLFHYYDKDFNNEADTPDNFQSRRPNTSFCFLDIRSPGLGDTAMYLCATSSPTERSPLHFGNGTRLTVT.

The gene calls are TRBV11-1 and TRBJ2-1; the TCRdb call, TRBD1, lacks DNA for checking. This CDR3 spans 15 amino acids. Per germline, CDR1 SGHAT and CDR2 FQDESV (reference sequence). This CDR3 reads CASSRRDWAYNEQFF.

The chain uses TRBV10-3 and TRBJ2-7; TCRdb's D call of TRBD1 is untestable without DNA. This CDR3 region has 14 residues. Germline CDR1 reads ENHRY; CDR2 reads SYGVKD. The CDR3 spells CAITPRPEGREQYF.

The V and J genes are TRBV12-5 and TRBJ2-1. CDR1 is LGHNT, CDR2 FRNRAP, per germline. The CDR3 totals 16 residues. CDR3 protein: CASGLVLGRGNNEQFF.

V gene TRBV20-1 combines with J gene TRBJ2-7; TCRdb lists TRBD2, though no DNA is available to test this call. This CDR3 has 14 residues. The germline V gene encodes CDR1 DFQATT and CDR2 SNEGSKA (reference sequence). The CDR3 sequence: CSAPPGPRVYEQYF.

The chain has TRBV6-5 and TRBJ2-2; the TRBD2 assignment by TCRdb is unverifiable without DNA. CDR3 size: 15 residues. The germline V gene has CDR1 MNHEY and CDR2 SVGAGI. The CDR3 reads CASSYSGGVSGELFF.

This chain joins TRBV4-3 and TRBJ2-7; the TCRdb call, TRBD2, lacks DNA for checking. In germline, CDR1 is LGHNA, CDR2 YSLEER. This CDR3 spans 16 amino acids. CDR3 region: CASSHKAGEWSYEQYF.

The CDR3 loop reads CASSYPGPGSSYNEQFF. The chain couples TRBV6-5 to TRBJ2-1; the TCRdb D gene call, TRBD1, has no DNA to confirm it. This CDR3 spans 17 amino acids. Germline loops: CDR1 MNHEY, CDR2 SVGAGI.

CDR3 in amino acids: CASSQDKIGELFF. The chain is built from TRBV4-3 and TRBJ2-2. Per the germline V gene, CDR1 is LGHNA and CDR2 is YSLEER. The CDR3 is 13 residues long.

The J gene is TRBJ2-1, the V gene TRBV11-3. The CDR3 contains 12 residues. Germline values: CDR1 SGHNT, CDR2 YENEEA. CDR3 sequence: CASSWSHNEQFF.

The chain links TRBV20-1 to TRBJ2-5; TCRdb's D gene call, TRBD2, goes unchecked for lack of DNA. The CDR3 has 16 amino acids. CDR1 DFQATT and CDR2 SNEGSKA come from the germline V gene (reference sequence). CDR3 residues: CSARDRPSVGQETQYF.

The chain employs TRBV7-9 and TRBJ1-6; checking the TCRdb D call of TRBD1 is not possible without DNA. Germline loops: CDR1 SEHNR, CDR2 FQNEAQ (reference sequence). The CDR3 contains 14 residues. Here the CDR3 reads CASHRGGQNSPLHF. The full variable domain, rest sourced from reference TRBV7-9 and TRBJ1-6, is DTGVSQNPRHKITKRGQNVTFRCDPISEHNRLYWYRQTLGQGPEFLTYFQNEAQLEKSRLLSDRFSAERPKGSFSTLEIQRTEQGDSAMYLCASHRGGQNSPLHFGNGTRLTVT.

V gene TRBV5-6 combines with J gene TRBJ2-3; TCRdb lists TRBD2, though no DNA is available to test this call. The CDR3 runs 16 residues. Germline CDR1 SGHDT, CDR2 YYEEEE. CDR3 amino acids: CASSFPGLAHTDTQYF.

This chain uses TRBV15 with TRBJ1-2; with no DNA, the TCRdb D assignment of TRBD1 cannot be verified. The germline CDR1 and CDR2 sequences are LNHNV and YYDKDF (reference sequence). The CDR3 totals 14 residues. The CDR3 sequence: CATSRGGQGHGYTF.

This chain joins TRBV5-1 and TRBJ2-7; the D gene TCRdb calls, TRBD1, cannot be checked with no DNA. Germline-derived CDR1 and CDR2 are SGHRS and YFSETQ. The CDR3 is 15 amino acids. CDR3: CASSLEGQGLYEQYF.

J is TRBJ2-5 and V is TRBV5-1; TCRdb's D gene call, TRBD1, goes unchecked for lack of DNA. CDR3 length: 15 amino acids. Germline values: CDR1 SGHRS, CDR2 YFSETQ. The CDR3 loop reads CASTIEGTGQETQYF.

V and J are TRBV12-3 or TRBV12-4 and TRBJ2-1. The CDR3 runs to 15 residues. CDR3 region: CASTLDGSSYNEQFF.

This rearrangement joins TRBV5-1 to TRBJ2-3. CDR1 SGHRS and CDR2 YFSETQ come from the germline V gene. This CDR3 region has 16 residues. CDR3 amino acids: CASSLDPTFSTDTQYF.

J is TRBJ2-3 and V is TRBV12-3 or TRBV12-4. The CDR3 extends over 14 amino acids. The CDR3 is CASSRTGTTDTQYF.

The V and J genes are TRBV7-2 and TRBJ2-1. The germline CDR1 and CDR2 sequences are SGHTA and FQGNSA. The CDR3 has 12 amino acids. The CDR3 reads CASSLDFNEQFF. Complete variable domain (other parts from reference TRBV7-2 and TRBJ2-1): GAGVSQSPSNKVTEKGKDVELRCDPISGHTALYWYRQSLGQGLEFLIYFQGNSAPDKSGLPSDRFSAERTGGSVSTLTIQRTQQEDSAVYLCASSLDFNEQFFGPGTRLTVL.

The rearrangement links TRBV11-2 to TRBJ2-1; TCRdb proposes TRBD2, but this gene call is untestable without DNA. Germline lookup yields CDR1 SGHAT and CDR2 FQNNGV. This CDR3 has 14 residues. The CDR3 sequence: CASSPGTLNNEQFF.

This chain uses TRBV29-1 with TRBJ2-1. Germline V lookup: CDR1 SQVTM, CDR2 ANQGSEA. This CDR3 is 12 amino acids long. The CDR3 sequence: CSATRSSNEQFF.

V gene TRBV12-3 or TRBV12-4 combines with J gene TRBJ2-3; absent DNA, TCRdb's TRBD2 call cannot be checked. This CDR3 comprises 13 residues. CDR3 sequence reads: CASSAVLAGLQYF.

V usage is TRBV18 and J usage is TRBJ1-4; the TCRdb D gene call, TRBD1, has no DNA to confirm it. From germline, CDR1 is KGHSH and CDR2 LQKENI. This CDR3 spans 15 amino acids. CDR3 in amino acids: CASSPATGRNEKLFF.

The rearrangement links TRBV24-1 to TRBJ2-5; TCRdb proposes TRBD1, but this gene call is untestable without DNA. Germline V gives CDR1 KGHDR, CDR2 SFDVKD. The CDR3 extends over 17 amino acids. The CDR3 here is CATSDFPRDSDDETQYF.